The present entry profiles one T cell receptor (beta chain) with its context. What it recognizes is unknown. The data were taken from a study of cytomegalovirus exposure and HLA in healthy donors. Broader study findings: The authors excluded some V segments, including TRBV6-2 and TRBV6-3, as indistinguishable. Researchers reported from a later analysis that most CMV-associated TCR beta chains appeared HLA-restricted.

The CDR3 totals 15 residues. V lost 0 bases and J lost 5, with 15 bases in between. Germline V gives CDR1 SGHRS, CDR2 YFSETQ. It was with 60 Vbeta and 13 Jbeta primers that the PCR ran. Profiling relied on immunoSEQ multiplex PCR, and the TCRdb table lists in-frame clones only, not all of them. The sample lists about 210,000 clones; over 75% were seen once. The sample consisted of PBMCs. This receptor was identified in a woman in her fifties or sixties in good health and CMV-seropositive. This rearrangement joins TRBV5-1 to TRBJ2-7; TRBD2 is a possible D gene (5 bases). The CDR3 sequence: CASSLEWGERDEQYF. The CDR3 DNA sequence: TGCGCCAGCAGCTTGGAGTGGGGAGAGCGAGACGAGCAGTACTTC.